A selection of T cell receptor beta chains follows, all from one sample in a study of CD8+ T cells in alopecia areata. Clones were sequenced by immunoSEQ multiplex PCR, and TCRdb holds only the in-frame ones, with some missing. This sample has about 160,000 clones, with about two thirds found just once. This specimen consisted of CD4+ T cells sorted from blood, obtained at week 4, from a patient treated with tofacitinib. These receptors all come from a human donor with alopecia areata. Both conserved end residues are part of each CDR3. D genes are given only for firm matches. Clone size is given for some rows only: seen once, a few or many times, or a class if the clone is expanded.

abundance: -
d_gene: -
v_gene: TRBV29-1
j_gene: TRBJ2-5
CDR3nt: TGCAGCGTTGAGCGCAGGAGGGAGACCCAGTACTTC
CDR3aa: CSVERRRETQYF

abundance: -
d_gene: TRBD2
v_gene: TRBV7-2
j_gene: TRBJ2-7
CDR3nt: TGTGCCAGCAGCTTAAGCGGGGGCCTCCTCTACGAGCAGTACTTC
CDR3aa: CASSLSGGLLYEQYF

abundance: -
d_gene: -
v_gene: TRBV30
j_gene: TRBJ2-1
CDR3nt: TGTGCCTGGAGTGTCGGGACCGGGGGCCGAGAGCAGTTCTTC
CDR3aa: CAWSVGTGGREQFF

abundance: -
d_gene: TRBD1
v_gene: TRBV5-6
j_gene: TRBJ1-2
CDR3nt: TGTGCCAGCAGCCGAATACAGGGGAACTATGGCTACACCTTC
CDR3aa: CASSRIQGNYGYTF

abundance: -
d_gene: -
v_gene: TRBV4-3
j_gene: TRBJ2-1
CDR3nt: TGCGCCAGCAGCCTACGGGACCGAGCCTACAATGAGCAGTTCTTC
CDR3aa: CASSLRDRAYNEQFF

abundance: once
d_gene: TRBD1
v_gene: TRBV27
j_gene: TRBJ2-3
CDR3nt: TGTGCCAGCAGAACGATTGGCGCAGGGGGTACGCAGTATTTT
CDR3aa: CASRTIGAGGTQYF

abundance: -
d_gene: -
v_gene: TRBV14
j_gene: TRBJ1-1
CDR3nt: TGTGCCAGCAGCCCCCCGTGGGGAAGGAGAACTGAAGCTTTCTTT
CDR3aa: CASSPPWGRRTEAFF

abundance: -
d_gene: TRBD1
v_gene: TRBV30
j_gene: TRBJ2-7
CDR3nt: TGTGCCTGGAGTCTTTGGACAGGGGGAGTCGGGAACTTC
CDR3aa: CAWSLWTGGVGNF

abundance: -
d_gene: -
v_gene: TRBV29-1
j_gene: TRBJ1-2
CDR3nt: TGCAGCGTTGAATACAGGCCGGGTGGCTATGGCTACACCTTC
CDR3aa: CSVEYRPGGYGYTF

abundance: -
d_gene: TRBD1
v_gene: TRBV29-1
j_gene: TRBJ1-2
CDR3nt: TGCAGCGCCAGAGGGACAGGAGCTAACTATGGCTACACCTTC
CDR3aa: CSARGTGANYGYTF

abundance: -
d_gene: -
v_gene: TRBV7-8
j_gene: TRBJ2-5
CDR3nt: TGTGCCAGCAGCTTATGGGTAGGGGAAGAAGAGACCCAGTACTTC
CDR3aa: CASSLWVGEEETQYF

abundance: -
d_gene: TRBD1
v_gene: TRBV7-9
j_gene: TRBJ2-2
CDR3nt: TGTGCCAGCAGCGCTCCAGGACAGGGGTCCGCCGGGGAGCTGTTTTTT
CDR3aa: CASSAPGQGSAGELFF

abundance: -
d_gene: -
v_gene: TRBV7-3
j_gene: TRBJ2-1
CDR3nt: TGTGCCAGCAGCTTAGCAGATGACTACAATGAGCAGTTCTTC
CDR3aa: CASSLADDYNEQFF

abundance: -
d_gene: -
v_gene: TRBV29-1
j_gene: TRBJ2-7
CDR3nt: TGCAGCGTTTTGTCACAGGGCTACGAGCAGTACTTC
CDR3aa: CSVLSQGYEQYF

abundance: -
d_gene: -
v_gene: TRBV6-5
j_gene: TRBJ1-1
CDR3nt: TGTGCCAGCAGTTACTCGTCCAGGGGAGCCACTGAAGCTTTCTTT
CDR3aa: CASSYSSRGATEAFF

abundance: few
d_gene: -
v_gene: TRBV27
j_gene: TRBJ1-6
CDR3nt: TGTGCCAGCAGTCCGAACGGGGGGCCCCTCCACTTT
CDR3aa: CASSPNGGPLHF

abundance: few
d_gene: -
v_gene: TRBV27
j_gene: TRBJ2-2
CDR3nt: TGTGCCACGGGACTTAAGGGACAGTACATCGGGGAGCTGTTTTTT
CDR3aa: CATGLKGQYIGELFF

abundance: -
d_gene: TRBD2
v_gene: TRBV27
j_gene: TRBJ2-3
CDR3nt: TGTGCCAGCAGTCCGCGGGGGGCCAGCACAGATACGCAGTATTTT
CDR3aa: CASSPRGASTDTQYF

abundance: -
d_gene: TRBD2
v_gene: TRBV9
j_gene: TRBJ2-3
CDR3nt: TGTGCCAGCAGCCATAGCGGGGGTAGCACAGATACGCAGTATTTT
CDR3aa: CASSHSGGSTDTQYF

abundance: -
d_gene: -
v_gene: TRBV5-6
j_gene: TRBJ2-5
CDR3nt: TGTGCCAGCAGCTTGGGACTGGAGGAAGAGACCCAGTACTTC
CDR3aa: CASSLGLEEETQYF

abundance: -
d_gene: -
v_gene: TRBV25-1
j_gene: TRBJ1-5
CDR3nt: TGTGCCAGCAGTGAATACGGGACGAATCAGCCCCAGCATTTT
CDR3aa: CASSEYGTNQPQHF

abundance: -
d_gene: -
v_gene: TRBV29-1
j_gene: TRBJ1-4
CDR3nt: TGCAGCGTTGACTCTGGTAATGAAAAACTGTTTTTT
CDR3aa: CSVDSGNEKLFF

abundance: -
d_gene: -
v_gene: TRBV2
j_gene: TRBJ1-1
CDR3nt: TGTGCCAGCAATGACGAGTCTTGGGGTTACACTGAAGCTTTCTTT
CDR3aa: CASNDESWGYTEAFF

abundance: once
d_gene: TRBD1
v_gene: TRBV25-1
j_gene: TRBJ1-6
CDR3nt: TGTGCCAGCAGTGAATCAGGGGGTTCACCCCTCCACTTT
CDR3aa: CASSESGGSPLHF

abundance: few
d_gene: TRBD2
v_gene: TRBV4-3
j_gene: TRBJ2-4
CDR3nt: TGCGCCAGCAGCCAAGCGGGAGGCATTCAGTACTTC
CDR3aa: CASSQAGGIQYF

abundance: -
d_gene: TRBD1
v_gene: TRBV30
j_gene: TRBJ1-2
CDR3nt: TGTGCCTGGAGTGTTGGGACAGGGGAGGGCTACACCTTC
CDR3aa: CAWSVGTGEGYTF

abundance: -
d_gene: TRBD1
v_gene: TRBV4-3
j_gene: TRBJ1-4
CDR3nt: TGCGCCAGCAGCCATGGAGGGACAGGGGGCCCTTCTCAGGAAAAACTGTTTTTT
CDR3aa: CASSHGGTGGPSQEKLFF

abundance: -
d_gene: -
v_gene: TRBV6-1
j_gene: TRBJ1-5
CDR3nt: TGTGCCAGCAGGGCAAGCAATCAGCCCCAGCATTTT
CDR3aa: CASRASNQPQHF

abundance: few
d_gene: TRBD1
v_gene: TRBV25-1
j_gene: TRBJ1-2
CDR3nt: TGTGCCAGCAGTGAGGACAGGGAAGAAGGCTATGGCTACACCTTC
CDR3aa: CASSEDREEGYGYTF

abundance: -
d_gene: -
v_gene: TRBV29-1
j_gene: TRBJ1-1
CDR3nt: TGCAGCGTCCAAACGGGGCCTGAAGCTTTCTTT
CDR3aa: CSVQTGPEAFF

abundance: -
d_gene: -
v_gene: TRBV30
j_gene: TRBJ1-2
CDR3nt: TGTGCCTGGACAAGGACAGACTCAAGCTATGGCTACACCTTC
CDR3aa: CAWTRTDSSYGYTF

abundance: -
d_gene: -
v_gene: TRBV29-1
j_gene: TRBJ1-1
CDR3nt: TGCAGCGTTCAGAGATTGAACACTGAAGCTTTCTTT
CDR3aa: CSVQRLNTEAFF

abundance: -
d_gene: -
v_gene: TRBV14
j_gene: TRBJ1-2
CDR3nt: TGTGCCAGCAGCCCCTCCATGCAGAGACGAAACTATGGCTACACCTTC
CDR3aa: CASSPSMQRRNYGYTF

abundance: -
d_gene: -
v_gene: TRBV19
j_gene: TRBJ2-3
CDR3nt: TGTGCCAGTAATAATATGGGGGATACGCAGTATTTT
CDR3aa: CASNNMGDTQYF

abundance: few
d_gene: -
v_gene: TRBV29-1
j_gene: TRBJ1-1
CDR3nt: TGCAGCGTTGGTGAAGTCGGAAACACTGAAGCTTTCTTT
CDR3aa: CSVGEVGNTEAFF

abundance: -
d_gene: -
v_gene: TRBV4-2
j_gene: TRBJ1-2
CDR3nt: TGTGCCAGCAGCCAGGCAAAACAGGGCTTCTACTATGGCTACACCTTC
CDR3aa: CASSQAKQGFYYGYTF

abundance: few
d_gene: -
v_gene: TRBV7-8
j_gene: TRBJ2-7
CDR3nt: TGTGCCAGCAGCTCCGGGGCGCCCTACGAGCAGTACTTC
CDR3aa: CASSSGAPYEQYF

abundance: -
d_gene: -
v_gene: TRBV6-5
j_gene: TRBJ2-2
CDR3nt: TGTGCCTCAGCCATACGGAGCGGGGAGCTGTTTTTT
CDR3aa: CASAIRSGELFF

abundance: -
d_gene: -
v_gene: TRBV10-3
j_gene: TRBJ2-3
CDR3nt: TGTGCCATCAGTGATACCGGCGGGCGGGATACGCAGTATTTT
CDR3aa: CAISDTGGRDTQYF

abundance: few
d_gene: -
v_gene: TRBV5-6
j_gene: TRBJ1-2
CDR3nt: TGTGCCAGCAGCTTGGGGACAAACGACTATGGCTACACCTTC
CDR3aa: CASSLGTNDYGYTF

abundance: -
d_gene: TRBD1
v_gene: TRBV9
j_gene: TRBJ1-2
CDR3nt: TGTGCCAGCAGACGGGACAGTAACTATGGCTACACCTTC
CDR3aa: CASRRDSNYGYTF